This TCR beta chain was retrieved from a study of cytomegalovirus exposure and HLA in healthy donors. Overall study context: A previous analysis identified 100 million to 120 million unique TCR beta sequences derived from some 170 million T cells.

The CDR3 has 15 amino acids. Trimming took 0 bases from V and 5 from J; bases not matched to a gene: 4. CDR1 and CDR2 (germline): LNHNV, YYDKDF (reference sequence). Findings and limits, study-wide: The study labeled 164 TCR beta chains cytomegalovirus-associated. Several top significant clusters appeared, in a later analysis, to be linked to common viral pathogens.

The PCR made use of 60 Vbeta and 13 Jbeta primers. Clones were sequenced by immunoSEQ multiplex PCR, and TCRdb holds only the in-frame ones, with some missing. The table records fewer than 150,000 clones, more than 80% of them present only once. To note about this clone: What it binds is unknown.

The chain employs TRBV15 and TRBJ1-2; TRBD1 agrees at 9 bases. The sample taken for sequencing was PBMCs. The receptor's source is a man between 40 and 49 years old in good health and CMV-seronegative. CDR3: CATSREGTGRYGYTF. The CDR3 DNA follows: TGTGCCACCAGCAGAGAAGGGACAGGGCGTTATGGCTACACCTTC. Filled out from reference TRBV15 and TRBJ1-2, the complete variable domain reads DAMVIQNPRYQVTQFGKPVTLSCSQTLNHNVMYWYQQKSSQAPKLLFHYYDKDFNNEADTPDNFQSRRPNTSFCFLDIRSPGLGDTAMYLCATSREGTGRYGYTFGSGTRLTVV.